This passage covers 6 T cell receptor beta chains from one sample sequenced in a study of T cell clones after liver transplantation. Profiling relied on immunoSEQ multiplex PCR, and the TCRdb table lists in-frame clones only, not all of them. The sample carries about 120,000 clones, just over 90% recorded once. The sample here was CD4+ T cells from blood, taken 12 months after liver transplant. The source is a human patient who received a liver transplant. Some T cells may be graft donor cells.

The CDR3 spells CASSTGTSGDSSYEQYF. CDR3 nucleotide sequence: TGCGCCAGCAGCACGGGGACTAGCGGGGACAGCTCCTACGAGCAGTACTTC. The rearrangement links TRBV5-1 to TRBJ2-7, with 13 positions matching TRBD2. The CDR3 has 17 amino acids. Per the germline V gene, CDR1 is SGHRS and CDR2 is YFSETQ. V was clipped by 4 bases and J by 0 bases; unmatched bases: 7.

This clone has just one count. The chain employs TRBV28 and TRBJ1-5; D not certain. The length of the CDR3 is 14 residues. V gave up 8 bases and J gave up 2 bases, with 13 bases separating them. In germline, CDR1 is MDHEN, CDR2 SYDVKM. The CDR3 loop reads CASWFLGGNQPQHF. CDR3 coding DNA: TGTGCCAGCTGGTTCTTAGGCGGCAATCAGCCCCAGCATTTT.

The sample holds a few counts of this clone. This sequence joins TRBV2 and TRBJ2-2, with TRBD1 matching 7 bases. There are 15 residues in the CDR3. Germline V gene data show CDR1 as SNHLY and CDR2 as FYNNEI. With V trimmed by 5 bases and J by 2 bases, 5 bases remained unmatched. The CDR3 sequence is CASSLRDSNTGELFF. In nucleotides, the CDR3 is TGTGCCAGCAGTCTCCGGGACAGTAACACCGGGGAGCTGTTTTTT. Using reference TRBV2 and TRBJ2-2 for the parts outside the CDR3, the full variable domain is EPEVTQTPSHQVTQMGQEVILRCVPISNHLYFYWYRQILGQKVEFLVSFYNNEISEKSEIFDDQFSVERPDGSNFTLKIRSTKLEDSAMYFCASSLRDSNTGELFFGEGSRLTVL.

The chain joins TRBV6-4 to TRBJ2-3; 10 bases match TRBD2. V shed 4 bases, J shed 6 bases, and the junction held 7 bases outside the gene matches. This CDR3 is built from 15 residues. Germline CDR1 MRHNA, CDR2 SNTAGT. The CDR3, as DNA: TGTGCCAGCAGTGCGGGAGCTAGCGGGAGTGATACGCAGTATTTT. It specifies CASSAGASGSDTQYF.

The chain combines TRBV7-2 with TRBJ2-2, with unresolved D. Deletions cut 6 bases from V and 6 bases from J, with 8 bases between. The CDR3 spans 12 residues. Germline CDR1 reads SGHTA; CDR2 reads FQGNSA. CDR3 protein: CASRESAGELFF. The CDR3 region has the DNA TGTGCCAGCAGGGAATCGGCCGGGGAGCTGTTTTTT.

V usage is TRBV29-1 and J usage is TRBJ2-1; D is unclear. Looked up from germline, CDR1 is SQVTM and CDR2 is ANQGSEA. This CDR3 is built from 15 residues. V lost 6 bases and J 2 bases, leaving 17 bases between the germline ends. CDR3 bases: TGCAGCGTAGAACCCCCCCCGGTCGCCTACAATGAGCAGTTCTTC. This translates into CSVEPPPVAYNEQFF.